Listed below are T cell receptor beta chains from one sample, sequenced in a study of OX40 agonist ivuxolimab in advanced cancers. Measured with immunoSEQ multiplex PCR; TCRdb has only the in-frame clones, and not every one. There are 50,000 or so clones in the sample; approximately 85% occur only once, and 1.5% to 2% lies in the top ten. Sequenced here: CD4+ or CD8+ T cells sorted from blood, sampled in a trial of the OX40 agonist ivuxolimab. The receptors were sampled from an adult with an advanced solid tumor such as melanoma, head and neck, liver or kidney cancer. Both conserved end residues are part of each CDR3. D genes are given only for firm matches. The size entry is marked missing in some rows and otherwise reads once, few, many or a size class.

J,size,D,V,DNA,CDR3
TRBJ1-2,-,-,TRBV30,TGTGCCTGGAGCCTACCCGGGACGTATGGCTACACCTTC,CAWSLPGTYGYTF
TRBJ2-3,-,-,TRBV5-1,TGCGCCAGCAGCTTGGGGGCAGATACGCAGTATTTT,CASSLGADTQYF
TRBJ1-6,few,-,TRBV11-2,TGTGCCAGCAGCTTACAGGGTGTAGGGTCACCCCTCCACTTT,CASSLQGVGSPLHF
TRBJ2-2,-,-,TRBV7-2,TGTGCCAGCAGTCCGCAGGGGCGCGGCACCGGGGAGCTGTTTTTT,CASSPQGRGTGELFF
TRBJ1-1,-,-,TRBV7-9,TGTGCCAGCAGCTACCCGGGGAGAGACACTGAAGCTTTCTTT,CASSYPGRDTEAFF
TRBJ2-7,-,TRBD1,TRBV7-2,TGTGCCAGCAGCTTCTCGCGGACAGGGCCCTTAGCTTCCTACGAGCAGTACTTC,CASSFSRTGPLASYEQYF
TRBJ1-1,-,-,TRBV5-1,TGCGCCAGCAGTCGGCCGGGTTTGGACACTGAAGCTTTCTTT,CASSRPGLDTEAFF
TRBJ2-3,-,-,TRBV14,TGTGCCAGCAGCCAGCTAGGAGGGGGCCGTCCAGATACGCAGTATTTT,CASSQLGGGRPDTQYF
TRBJ2-7,-,TRBD2,TRBV6-7,TGTGCCAGCAGTCTAACTTCCGGGACTAGCGGCTACGAGCAGTACTTC,CASSLTSGTSGYEQYF
TRBJ1-5,-,TRBD1,TRBV9,TGTGCCAGCAGCGTAGGACAGGGGGCGGGTCAGCCCCAGCATTTT,CASSVGQGAGQPQHF
TRBJ2-1,-,-,TRBV6-1,TGTGCCAGCAGGATTCCGGGACTCTCTAACAATGAGCAGTTCTTC,CASRIPGLSNNEQFF
TRBJ2-1,-,TRBD1,TRBV6-5,TGTGCCAGCAGTGCCACATCCGACAGGGTCCGGTTCTTC,CASSATSDRVRFF
TRBJ2-5,-,TRBD2,TRBV4-1,TGCGCCAGCAGCCCGGAGGCGGGAGAGCGAAAGACCCAGTACTTC,CASSPEAGERKTQYF
TRBJ2-2,-,-,TRBV10-2,TGCGCCAGCAGTGTCAAGACCGGGGAGCTGTTTTTT,CASSVKTGELFF
TRBJ1-4,-,-,TRBV11-3,TGTGCCAGCAGCTTAACGGCAGGAGAAAAACTGTTTTTT,CASSLTAGEKLFF
TRBJ1-5,-,-,TRBV7-2,TGTGCCAGCAGTATGGAACTAGTGGGGAATCAGCCCCAGCATTTT,CASSMELVGNQPQHF
TRBJ2-1,-,-,TRBV2,TGTGCCAGCAGTGAAATTCGCATCCATGAGCAGTTCTTC,CASSEIRIHEQFF
TRBJ1-2,-,-,TRBV7-9,TGTGCCAGCAGCTTAGCCATGGAAGGCTACACCTTC,CASSLAMEGYTF
TRBJ2-6,-,-,TRBV9,TGTGCCAGCAGCGTAGGGGACTCTGGGGCCAACGTCCTGACTTTC,CASSVGDSGANVLTF
TRBJ1-1,few,-,TRBV28,TGTGCCAGCAGTTCCCCCTCAGTACTCAGGGCTTTCTTT,CASSSPSVLRAFF
TRBJ1-4,once,-,TRBV25-1,TGTGCCAGCCTGGACTCGGGCCAGGTGAAACTGTTTTTT,CASLDSGQVKLFF
TRBJ1-2,once,-,TRBV6-5,TGTGCCAGCAGTCACCGGGACGGCGCCGTCTACTTC,CASSHRDGAVYF